The rows below give T cell receptor beta chains drawn from one sample of a study of T-cell memory formation after mild COVID-19. TCRdb re-derived calls from the 5' RACE reads in MiXCR, one entry per CDR3 protein. The sample yields about 170,000 distinct CDR3 sequences, 10% to 15% seen once. Sequenced: PBMCs or a T cell subset sorted from them (not recorded which). Receptor source: a man aged 18 to 29 who had mild COVID-19 (a few samples of this study predate the infection). Cell type and time point are not known. CDR3s include the opening cysteine and the closing phenylalanine or tryptophan. Each record gives: D gene, V gene, CDR3 length, J gene, clone size, CDR3 DNA, CDR3 protein. The D gene is left open where the match is weak. The size of a clone is reported for some rows only, either as once, few or many, or as a class for expanded clones.

>TRBD2|TRBV11-2|15|TRBJ2-5|many
TGTGCCAGCAGCTCCATAGCGGGGGGCACGGGGCCCCAGTACTTC
CASSSIAGGTGPQYF
>.|TRBV18|14|TRBJ2-3|.
TGTGCCAGCTCACCGTACACGTACACAGATACGCAGTATTTT
CASSPYTYTDTQYF
>TRBD2|TRBV11-2|17|TRBJ2-2|few
TGTGCCAGCAGCTTAATTCCCAGCGGGGGGAACACCGGGGAGCTGTTTTTT
CASSLIPSGGNTGELFF
>TRBD1|TRBV7-9|13|TRBJ1-1|.
TGTGCCAGCAGCGGACAGGGAGGCACTGAAGCTTTCTTT
CASSGQGGTEAFF
>.|TRBV5-1|14|TRBJ2-5|.
TGCGCCAGCAGCCCCTTCGGCTCCCAAGAGACCCAGTACTTC
CASSPFGSQETQYF
>.|TRBV5-1|13|TRBJ2-5|few
TGCGCCAGCAGCTACGGGAGCGAAGAGACCCAGTACTTC
CASSYGSEETQYF
>.|TRBV5-1|14|TRBJ2-6|many
TGCGCCAGCAACCAGGGAGGTGGGGCCAACGTCCTGACTTTC
CASNQGGGANVLTF
>TRBD2|TRBV5-1|17|TRBJ2-1|.
TGCGCCAGCAGCTTCTTACTAGCGGGGGATACCTACAATGAGCAGTTCTTC
CASSFLLAGDTYNEQFF
>TRBD1|TRBV30|14|TRBJ1-2|.
TGTGCCTGGAGTCTGACAGGGGGAATGGGTGGCTACACCTTC
CAWSLTGGMGGYTF
>.|TRBV12-3/TRBV12-4|11|TRBJ2-7|many
TGTGCCAGCAGCTCCTACTACGAGCAGTACTTC
CASSSYYEQYF
>.|TRBV2|14|TRBJ1-5|few
TGTGCCAGCAGTGTTGCAGGGGCGATGAGCACCCAGCATTTT
CASSVAGAMSTQHF
>.|TRBV2|11|TRBJ2-3|.
TGTGCCAGCAGGGACCGAGGGACGCAGTATTTT
CASRDRGTQYF
>TRBD1|TRBV2|13|TRBJ1-2|few
TGTGCCAAAATGGACAGGGGAGCTCATGGCTACACCTTC
CAKMDRGAHGYTF
>TRBD1|TRBV5-6|14|TRBJ2-1|.
TGTGCCAGCAGCTTCCTGGGACAGGGTTATGAGCAGTTCTTC
CASSFLGQGYEQFF
>TRBD2|TRBV6-6|14|TRBJ2-1|.
TGTGCCAGCAGTCAGCGGGGGGGAAACAATGAGCAGTTCTTC
CASSQRGGNNEQFF
>.|TRBV20-1|13|TRBJ1-5|few
TGCAGTGCTAGTCGAGGGCTCAGGCAGCCCCAGCATTTT
CSASRGLRQPQHF
>.|TRBV20-1|14|TRBJ1-6|.
TGCAGTGCGCCCGAACGGGCCCTGGAGGCCCCCCTCCACTTT
CSAPERALEAPLHF
>TRBD2|TRBV14|15|TRBJ2-5|few
TGTGCCAGCAGCATAGCGGGGGGCCGCGAGGAGACCCAGTACTTC
CASSIAGGREETQYF
>TRBD2|TRBV18|18|TRBJ2-1|many
TGTGCCAGCTCGCCGGCGAGGGCTAGCGGGGGACCATACAATGAGCAGTTCTTC
CASSPARASGGPYNEQFF
>TRBD2|TRBV2|16|TRBJ2-3|few
TGTGCCAGCACTAGGAGAGCTAGCGGGGTTGGCGATACGCAGTATTTT
CASTRRASGVGDTQYF
>TRBD2|TRBV6-5|16|TRBJ2-2|few
TGTGCCAGCAGCCGAAACCTAGCGGCGAACACCGGGGAGCTGTTTTTT
CASSRNLAANTGELFF
>TRBD2|TRBV7-2|16|TRBJ2-5|.
TGTGCCAGCAGACCCCCTGGCGGGGGGAACCAAGAGACCCAGTACTTC
CASRPPGGGNQETQYF
>.|TRBV9|12|TRBJ1-2|.
TGTGCCAGCAGCGTAGTGGGGAGGGGCTACACCTTC
CASSVVGRGYTF
>.|TRBV18|14|TRBJ2-1|.
TGTGCCAGCTCACCGACGGGACCCTACAATGAGCAGTTCTTC
CASSPTGPYNEQFF
>.|TRBV15|16|TRBJ1-6|.
TGTGCCACCAGCAGAGATCTTGGTTCCTATAATTCACCCCTCCACTTT
CATSRDLGSYNSPLHF
>TRBD1|TRBV20-1|14|TRBJ1-5|few
TGCAGTGCTAGATCGGGACAGGGGGCTGGCCCCCAGCATTTT
CSARSGQGAGPQHF
>.|TRBV5-1|14|TRBJ2-1|few
TGCGCCAGCAGTGGGAGTAGCTCCTACAATGAGCAGTTCTTC
CASSGSSSYNEQFF
>.|TRBV30|16|TRBJ1-1|many
TGTGCCTGTTCGAGAGGTCCTGATATTATGAACACTGAAGCTTTCTTT
CACSRGPDIMNTEAFF
>.|TRBV7-2|15|TRBJ2-1|many
TGTGCCAGCAGCCCCTTCAAAGGCTCCTACAATGAGCAGTTCTTC
CASSPFKGSYNEQFF
>.|TRBV29-1|11|TRBJ1-2|.
TGCAGCGTAACGGGGTACTATGGCTACACCTTC
CSVTGYYGYTF
>TRBD2|TRBV14|16|TRBJ2-3|.
TGTGCCAGCAGCCAAGATTTGGGGGGGAGAACAGATACGCAGTATTTT
CASSQDLGGRTDTQYF
>.|TRBV4-1|17|TRBJ1-5|few
TGCGCCAGCAGCCAAGGGTACGCACGGGGGGTCACTCAGCCCCAGCATTTT
CASSQGYARGVTQPQHF
>.|TRBV9|15|TRBJ2-6|few
TGTGCCAGCAGCGTAGGGTCCTCTGGGGCCAACGTCCTGACTTTC
CASSVGSSGANVLTF
>.|TRBV29-1|12|TRBJ1-1|few
TGCAGCGTTGACGGTCAGGGGTATGAAGCTTTCTTT
CSVDGQGYEAFF
>TRBD2|TRBV9|13|TRBJ2-1|.
TGTGCCAGCACCCCGGGGGGGGGCGATGAGCAGTTCTTC
CASTPGGGDEQFF
>.|TRBV4-1|17|TRBJ2-7|few
TGCGCCAGCAGCCGCCAGGGTTCAAGCGGCGGCTCCTACGAGCAGTACTTC
CASSRQGSSGGSYEQYF
>.|TRBV5-1|14|TRBJ1-2|few
TGCGCCAGCAGCTTGGCCTTGGGGTCCTATGGCTACACCTTC
CASSLALGSYGYTF
>.|TRBV5-1|16|TRBJ1-1|.
TGCGCCAGCAGCCCGGCGTTTTCGATTACGGACACTGAAGCTTTCTTT
CASSPAFSITDTEAFF